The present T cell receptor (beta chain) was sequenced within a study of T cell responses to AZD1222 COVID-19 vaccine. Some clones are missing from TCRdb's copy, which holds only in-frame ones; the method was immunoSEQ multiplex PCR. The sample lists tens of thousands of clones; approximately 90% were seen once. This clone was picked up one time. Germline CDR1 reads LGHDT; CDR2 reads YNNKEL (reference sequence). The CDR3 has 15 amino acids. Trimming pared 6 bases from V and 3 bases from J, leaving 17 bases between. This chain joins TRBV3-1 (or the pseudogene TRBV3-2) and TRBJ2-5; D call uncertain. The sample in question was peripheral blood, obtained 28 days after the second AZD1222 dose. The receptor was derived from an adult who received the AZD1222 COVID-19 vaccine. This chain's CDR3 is CASSPPSWAEETQYF. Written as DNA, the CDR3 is TGTGCCAGCAGTCCTCCCTCTTGGGCAGAAGAGACCCAGTACTTC.